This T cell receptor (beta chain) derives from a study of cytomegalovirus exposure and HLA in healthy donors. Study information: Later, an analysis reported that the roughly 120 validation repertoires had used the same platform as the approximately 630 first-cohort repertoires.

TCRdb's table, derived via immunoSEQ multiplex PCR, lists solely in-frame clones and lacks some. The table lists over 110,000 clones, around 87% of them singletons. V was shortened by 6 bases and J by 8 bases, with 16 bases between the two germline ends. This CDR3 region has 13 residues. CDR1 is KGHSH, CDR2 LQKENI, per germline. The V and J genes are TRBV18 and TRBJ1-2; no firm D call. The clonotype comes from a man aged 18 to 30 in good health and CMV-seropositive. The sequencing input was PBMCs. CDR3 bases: TGTGCCAGCTCCCCCGAGGTCGCAATCGGCTACACCTTC. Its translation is CASSPEVAIGYTF.